The clone carrying this TCR beta chain was counted ten times or more. The germline V gene has CDR1 SGHDT and CDR2 YYEEEE. V lost 7 bases, J lost 8 bases, and 19 bases lay in between. CDR3 length: 13 residues. Researchers took RNA transcripts and amplified TCR beta CDR3 regions from them. HTBI primers primed a first-round RT-PCR, and a second-round multiplex PCR followed. TCRdb re-called the multiplex PCR reads through MiXCR, storing one row per CDR3 protein. The sample lists roughly 1.1 million distinct CDR3 sequences, 36% occurring once. The data originate from a study of Graves' ophthalmopathy and Graves' hyperthyroidism. Study summary: Hyperthyroidism counted as stable given no ophthalmopathy within 18 months of follow-up.

The hyperthyroidism patients had a new diagnosis of under 2 months' duration and were aged 18 to 65. Excluded were patients with other autoimmune diseases, uncontrolled infections, pregnancy or lactation. Clinical symptoms, serum thyroxine, TRAb, thyroid ultrasound and orbital computed tomography were relied on for diagnosis. The rearrangement links TRBV5-6 to TRBJ2-7; D uncertain. Source material: peripheral blood or thyroid tissue (not recorded which). The receptor was derived from an adult man with Graves' hyperthyroidism. For the CDR3, the DNA is TGTGCCAGCTCGTCCCCAGCCGAAGCGAAGCAGTACTTC. It translates to CASSSPAEAKQYF.